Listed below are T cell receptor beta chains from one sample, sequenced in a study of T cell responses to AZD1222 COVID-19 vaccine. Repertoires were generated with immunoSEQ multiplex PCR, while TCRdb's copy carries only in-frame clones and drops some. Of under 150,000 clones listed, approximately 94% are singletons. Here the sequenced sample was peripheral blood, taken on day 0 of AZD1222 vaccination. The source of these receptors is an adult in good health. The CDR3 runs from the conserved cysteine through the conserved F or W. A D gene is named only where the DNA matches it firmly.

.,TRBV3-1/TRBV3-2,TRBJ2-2,CASSQQTSGELFF,TGTGCCAGCAGCCAACAAACCTCCGGGGAGCTGTTTTTT
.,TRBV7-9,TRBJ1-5,CASSPPGGSNQPQHF,TGTGCCAGCAGCCCACCGGGGGGAAGCAATCAGCCCCAGCATTTT
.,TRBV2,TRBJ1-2,CASRQGHYGYTF,TGTGCCAGCAGGCAGGGACACTATGGCTACACCTTC
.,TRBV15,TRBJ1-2,CATSRAGGYTF,TGTGCCACCAGCAGAGCGGGTGGCTACACCTTC
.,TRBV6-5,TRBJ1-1,CASSYGPGWNTEAFF,TGTGCCAGCAGTTACGGGCCGGGGTGGAACACTGAAGCTTTCTTT
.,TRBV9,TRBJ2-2,CASSLRGNTGELFF,TGTGCCAGCAGCTTGCGGGGTAACACCGGGGAGCTGTTTTTT
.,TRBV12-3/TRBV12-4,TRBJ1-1,CASNLGPKTEAFF,TGTGCCAGCAACCTCGGACCAAAAACTGAAGCTTTCTTT
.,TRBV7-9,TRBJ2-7,CASSLLNTEQYF,TGTGCCAGCAGCTTACTTAATACCGAGCAGTACTTC
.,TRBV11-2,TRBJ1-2,CASSSSRTALYGYTF,TGTGCCAGCAGCTCTAGTCGGACGGCTCTCTATGGCTACACCTTC
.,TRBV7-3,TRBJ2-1,CASSSNSDRYNEQFF,TGTGCCAGCAGCTCTAATTCGGACAGATACAATGAGCAGTTCTTC
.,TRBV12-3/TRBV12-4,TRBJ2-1,CASRLRDEQFF,TGTGCCAGCAGACTCCGTGATGAGCAGTTCTTC
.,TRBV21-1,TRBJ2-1,CAITGGAGPPSEQFF,TGTGCCATCACGGGTGGGGCGGGACCCCCAAGTGAGCAGTTCTTC
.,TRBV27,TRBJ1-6,CASSPIRPQARSSYNSPLHF,TGTGCCAGCAGTCCCATCCGACCTCAGGCGAGGAGCTCCTATAATTCACCCCTCCACTTT
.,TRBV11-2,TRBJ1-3,CASSLGGDIGYGNTIYF,TGTGCCAGCAGCTTAGGCGGGGACATCGGGTACGGAAACACCATATATTTT
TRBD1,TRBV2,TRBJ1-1,CASSVRQGDTEAFF,TGTGCCAGCAGTGTTAGGCAGGGGGACACTGAAGCTTTCTTT